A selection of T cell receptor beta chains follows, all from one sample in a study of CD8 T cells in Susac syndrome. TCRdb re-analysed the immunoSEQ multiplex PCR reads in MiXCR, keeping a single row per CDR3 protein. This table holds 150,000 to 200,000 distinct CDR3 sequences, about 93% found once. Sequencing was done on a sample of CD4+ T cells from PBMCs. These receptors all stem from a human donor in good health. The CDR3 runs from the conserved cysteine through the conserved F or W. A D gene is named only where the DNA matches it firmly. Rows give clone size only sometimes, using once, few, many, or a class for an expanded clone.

cdr3_aa: CASSAQGSAVNTIYF
cdr3_nt: TGTGCCAGCAGCGCTCAGGGTTCTGCAGTAAACACCATATATTTT
clone_size: once
v_call: TRBV9
j_call: TRBJ1-3
d_call: .

cdr3_aa: CASRRGGPNTEAFF
cdr3_nt: TGTGCCAGTAGGAGGGGGGGTCCGAACACTGAAGCTTTCTTT
clone_size: once
v_call: TRBV19
j_call: TRBJ1-1
d_call: .

cdr3_aa: CATPSKTGELFF
cdr3_nt: TGTGCCACCCCGTCTAAGACCGGGGAGCTGTTTTTT
clone_size: .
v_call: TRBV5-4
j_call: TRBJ2-2
d_call: .

cdr3_aa: CASSPGEVLRDTQYF
cdr3_nt: TGTGCCAGCAGCCCTGGGGAAGTCCTGAGAGATACGCAGTATTTT
clone_size: .
v_call: TRBV5-6
j_call: TRBJ2-3
d_call: .

cdr3_aa: CASSRLAGGLDTQYF
cdr3_nt: TGTGCCAGCAGCCGACTAGCGGGGGGGCTAGATACGCAGTATTTT
clone_size: .
v_call: TRBV11-2
j_call: TRBJ2-3
d_call: TRBD2

cdr3_aa: CSARRLPGGPNEQFF
cdr3_nt: TGCAGTGCTAGACGTCTACCGGGGGGGCCGAATGAGCAGTTCTTC
clone_size: .
v_call: TRBV20-1
j_call: TRBJ2-1
d_call: TRBD2

cdr3_aa: CASSPSLAGANVLTF
cdr3_nt: TGCGCCAGCTCCCCCAGCCTAGCCGGGGCCAACGTCCTGACTTTC
clone_size: .
v_call: TRBV5-1
j_call: TRBJ2-6
d_call: .

cdr3_aa: CASSPHGTETQYF
cdr3_nt: TGTGCCAGCAGCCCCCACGGAACCGAGACCCAGTACTTC
clone_size: .
v_call: TRBV27
j_call: TRBJ2-5
d_call: .

cdr3_aa: CASSSLDYGYTF
cdr3_nt: TGTGCCAGCAGCTCCCTTGACTATGGCTACACCTTC
clone_size: .
v_call: TRBV3-1
j_call: TRBJ1-2
d_call: .

cdr3_aa: CASSFPRQPQHF
cdr3_nt: TGTGCCAGCAGTTTTCCGCGTCAGCCCCAGCATTTT
clone_size: .
v_call: TRBV12-3/TRBV12-4
j_call: TRBJ1-5
d_call: .

cdr3_aa: CAWSEGSNQPQHF
cdr3_nt: TGTGCCTGGAGTGAAGGGAGCAATCAGCCCCAGCATTTT
clone_size: .
v_call: TRBV30
j_call: TRBJ1-5
d_call: .

cdr3_aa: CASNTGRGDSGNTIYF
cdr3_nt: TGTGCCAGCAATACAGGGAGAGGGGACTCTGGAAACACCATATATTTT
clone_size: .
v_call: TRBV6-6
j_call: TRBJ1-3
d_call: .

cdr3_aa: CASSQDVPGGGRAKNIQYF
cdr3_nt: TGTGCCAGCAGCCAAGACGTCCCGGGCGGGGGTCGTGCCAAAAACATTCAGTACTTC
clone_size: .
v_call: TRBV3-1
j_call: TRBJ2-4
d_call: TRBD2

cdr3_aa: CATGDRRNTEAFF
cdr3_nt: TGTGCCACGGGAGACAGACGGAACACTGAAGCTTTCTTT
clone_size: .
v_call: TRBV24-1
j_call: TRBJ1-1
d_call: .

cdr3_aa: CASTKYQMFTGELFF
cdr3_nt: TGTGCCAGTACCAAATACCAAATGTTCACCGGGGAGCTGTTTTTT
clone_size: .
v_call: TRBV19
j_call: TRBJ2-2
d_call: .

cdr3_aa: CSAPAGPTETQYF
cdr3_nt: TGCAGTGCCCCCGCAGGACCCACAGAGACCCAGTACTTC
clone_size: once
v_call: TRBV20-1
j_call: TRBJ2-5
d_call: .